A single T cell receptor beta chain is shown here with its context. This may come from a read error, since a much larger clone is one base off. A J-beta primer mix and a sample-barcoded 5' primer were used in a second PCR of roughly 6 to 11 cycles. TCRdb analysed the 5' RACE reads with MiXCR anew, one entry per CDR3 protein. The sample records about 1.7 million distinct CDR3 sequences, roughly 27% being singletons. This record comes from a study of blood T cells in healthy people across ages. The germline V gene has CDR1 SGDLS and CDR2 YYNGEE. With 4 bases clipped from V and 4 bases from J, the junction kept 14 bases outside the gene matches. The CDR3 is made up of 17 amino acids.

This rearrangement joins TRBV9 to TRBJ2-7; TRBD1 aligns across 10 bases. The sequence was obtained from a woman aged 25 to 39 in good health. Sequencing input: blood. CDR3 sequence (DNA): TGTGCCAGCAGCCCTCAGGGAGATGGGACAGGGGCGTACGAGCAGTACTTC. This codes for CASSPQGDGTGAYEQYF.